This T cell receptor (beta chain) originates from a study of shared clonotypes between healthy human individuals. CD8 cells regarded as naive lacked CD45RO, were positively chosen for CCR7, and omitted terminally differentiated effector memory CD45RA+ cells. Sequencing used immunoSEQ multiplex PCR; TCRdb keeps in-frame clones, though not all of them. The data hold roughly 2 million clones, with about 95% observed a single time. The germline CDR1 and CDR2 sequences are MGHRA and YSYEKL. CDR3 size: 16 residues. Deletions cut 2 bases from V and 0 bases from J, with 11 bases between. Sequenced input: naive CD8+ T cells sorted from blood. This TCR was recovered from a man aged 18 to 29 in good health. The chain combines TRBV4-1 with TRBJ1-3; D gene unclear. In DNA, the CDR3 is TGCGCCAGCAGCCAAAGAAAAGGATACTCTGGAAACACCATATATTTT. It is translated as CASSQRKGYSGNTIYF.